This is a list of T cell receptor beta chains from one sample in a study of T cells in tumors after PD-1 blockade. The table came from immunoSEQ multiplex PCR; TCRdb's copy has only in-frame clones and leaves some out. The table has around 12,000 clones, about three fifths seen once. Sequencing used tumor tissue, obtained before anti-PD-1 treatment. The receptors originated from a human donor with cutaneous squamous cell carcinoma. The CDR3 runs from the conserved cysteine through the conserved F or W. D genes are given only for firm matches. Clone size is not always given. Where it is, it says once, few, many or a class for expanded clones.

TRBJ2-7 | NA | once | TRBV9 | 18 | TGTGCCAGCAGCGTAGCCAGTATGATCGGTAGCGGCTCCTACGAGCAGTACTTC | CASSVASMIGSGSYEQYF
TRBJ1-5 | TRBD1 | NA | TRBV15 | 16 | TGTGCCACCAGCAGGGTAGGACAGGGTGGCAATCAGCCCCAGCATTTT | CATSRVGQGGNQPQHF
TRBJ2-5 | TRBD1 | NA | TRBV5-1 | 15 | TGCGCCAGCAGCCCCGGACAGGCGACTCGGGAGACCCAGTACTTC | CASSPGQATRETQYF
TRBJ2-2 | NA | NA | TRBV14 | 17 | TGTGCCAGCAGCCAAGACATCGGGGCAGGGATCACCGGGGAGCTGTTTTTT | CASSQDIGAGITGELFF
TRBJ2-7 | NA | NA | TRBV21-1 | 16 | TGTGCCAGCAGCAAAACACGTGCCCGGGAGAACTACGAGCAGTACTTC | CASSKTRARENYEQYF
TRBJ1-2 | NA | NA | TRBV29-1 | 14 | TGCAGCGGGGTCGGGGCGACTGATGGTCTAGGCTACACCTTC | CSGVGATDGLGYTF
TRBJ1-2 | NA | NA | TRBV7-2 | 19 | TGTGCCAGCAGCCGTGGGGCCCTACGGCAGGCTCACTTAAACTATGGCTACACCTTC | CASSRGALRQAHLNYGYTF
TRBJ2-7 | TRBD1 | NA | TRBV19 | 13 | TGTGCCAGTAGAAAGGACAGGGCGCGTGAGCAGTACTTC | CASRKDRAREQYF
TRBJ2-5 | TRBD2 | NA | TRBV7-8 | 16 | TGTGCCAGCAGCATTGACGGACTAGCGGGATTTGAGACCCAGTACTTC | CASSIDGLAGFETQYF
TRBJ1-3 | TRBD1 | NA | TRBV28 | 15 | TGTGCCAGCAGTTCCCAGGGGGCTGGTGTAAACACCATATATTTT | CASSSQGAGVNTIYF
TRBJ1-2 | NA | medium-sized | TRBV7-9 | 11 | TGTGCCGGAGCAGGGGCAGGGGGCTACACCTTC | CAGAGAGGYTF
TRBJ1-1 | NA | NA | TRBV18 | 13 | TGTGCCAGCTCACTGGAACAGAACACTGAAGCTTTCTTT | CASSLEQNTEAFF
TRBJ2-3 | TRBD2 | NA | TRBV7-2 | 16 | TGTGCCAGCAGCCCTGGACTAGCGGGCCGCACAGATACGCAGTATTTT | CASSPGLAGRTDTQYF
TRBJ1-5 | TRBD1 | NA | TRBV28 | 14 | TGTGCCAGTAGGCGGACAGGGGACGGTCAGCCCCAACATTTT | CASRRTGDGQPQHF
TRBJ2-1 | NA | NA | TRBV28 | 12 | TGTGCCAGCAGTTTGAGCCAGACGGAGCAGTTCTTC | CASSLSQTEQFF
TRBJ2-3 | NA | NA | TRBV7-3 | 15 | TGTGCCAGCAGCCCAATAGCGGCCGAAACAGATACGCAGTATTTT | CASSPIAAETDTQYF
TRBJ1-1 | NA | medium-sized | TRBV18 | 13 | TGTGCCAGCTCGATTGGGGGGAACACTGAAGCTTTCTTT | CASSIGGNTEAFF
TRBJ2-5 | TRBD2 | NA | TRBV28 | 16 | TGTGCCAGCAGTTACCCTAGCGGGAGTGGTGGGGAGACCCAGTACTTC | CASSYPSGSGGETQYF
TRBJ1-5 | NA | NA | TRBV9 | 16 | TGTGCCAGCAGCCGGGGGGACACCTCGGTCCATCAGCCCCAGCATTTT | CASSRGDTSVHQPQHF
TRBJ1-1 | NA | NA | TRBV3-1/TRBV3-2 | 14 | TGTGCCAGCAGCCCCCCATTCTTGAACACTGAAGCTTTCTTT | CASSPPFLNTEAFF
TRBJ1-6 | TRBD1 | few | TRBV6-5 | 15 | TGTGCCAGCAGCGGACAGGGAAACTATAATTCACCCCTCCACTTT | CASSGQGNYNSPLHF
TRBJ2-3 | TRBD1 | NA | TRBV18 | 17 | TGTGCCAGCTCACCGTCCCTTCACAGGGGCCGCACAGATACGCAGTATTTT | CASSPSLHRGRTDTQYF
TRBJ2-7 | NA | NA | TRBV18 | 15 | TGTGCCAGCTCACCAAGGTCCAGTGCCTCCTACGAGCAGTACTTC | CASSPRSSASYEQYF